The sequence of this T cell receptor beta chain was determined in a study of T cell changes during pregnancy in multiple sclerosis. The ends lost 10 bases at V and 1 base at J; junction bases unmatched: 8. This CDR3 comprises 14 residues. Germline lookup yields CDR1 ENHRY and CDR2 SYGVKD. Sequencing was performed with immunoSEQ multiplex PCR; in TCRdb, only in-frame clones are kept and a portion is missing. This table holds 100,000 or so clones, about 90% found once. Sequenced here: peripheral blood, sampled after pregnancy. The TCR originated in a female donor with multiple sclerosis, enrolled in a pregnancy study. The genes are TRBV10-3 and TRBJ2-3; TRBD1 matches at 7 bases. CDR3 DNA sequence: TGTGCCACTAAGACCCAGGGGGGCACAGATACGCAGTATTTT. Translated, it gives CATKTQGGTDTQYF.